This T cell receptor (beta chain) was retrieved from a study of shared clonotypes between healthy human individuals. For the study at large: Aged between 18 and 49, the donors were a couple of women and three men. Broader study findings: Donor scarcity curtailed the genetic and exposure-history diversity represented herein.

Notes on this clone: Antigen specificity is unknown.

Sequencing on ten immunoSEQ deep assay plates was performed for unsorted PBMC DNA. The method was immunoSEQ multiplex PCR; TCRdb's version includes in-frame clones alone and lacks a portion of them. Among about 530,000 clones listed, about 80% were seen once. Extraction of genomic DNA in unsorted samples used about 90 million PBMCs. The material sequenced was PBMCs. The origin of this receptor is a woman aged 35 to 49 in good health. Some clones in this sample may be carry-over from other donors' samples.

DNA of the CDR3: TGTGCCAGCAGCGCCGACCAGGGAGCCACTGGAAACACCATATATTTT. Translation gives CASSADQGATGNTIYF. The chain couples TRBV9 to TRBJ1-3; D perhaps matches TRBD1 (5 bases). V gave up 3 bases and J gave up 2 bases, with 15 bases separating them. Germline lookup yields CDR1 SGDLS and CDR2 YYNGEE. The CDR3 consists of 16 residues. The complete variable domain, with remaining parts taken from reference TRBV9 and TRBJ1-3, reads DSGVTQTPKHLITATGQRVTLRCSPRSGDLSVYWYQQSLDQGLQFLIQYYNGEERAKGNILERFSAQQFPDLHSELNLSSLELGDSALYFCASSADQGATGNTIYFGEGSWLTVV.